The rows below give T cell receptor beta chains drawn from one sample of a study of blood T cell repertoires in COVID-19. Sequenced by immunoSEQ multiplex PCR; TCRdb stores in-frame clones only, minus some. Among about 150,000 clones listed, 80% were seen once. Material: peripheral blood. The receptors stem from a man aged 55 to 70 with acute or convalescent COVID-19. The CDR3 runs from the conserved cysteine through the conserved F or W. D genes are given only for firm matches. Expanded clones are given a class, and other clones once, few, many or no size at all.

V: TRBV5-1; D: NA; J: TRBJ2-2; size: NA; CDR3: CASSLVQGYTGELFF; DNA: TGCGCCAGCAGCTTGGTCCAGGGATACACCGGGGAGCTGTTTTTT
V: TRBV6-5; D: NA; J: TRBJ1-2; size: few; CDR3: CASSYYGILEANGYTF; DNA: TGTGCCAGCAGTTACTACGGCATCTTGGAGGCTAATGGCTACACCTTC
V: TRBV27; D: NA; J: TRBJ2-5; size: NA; CDR3: CASSWGGGETQYF; DNA: TGTGCCAGCAGTTGGGGTGGCGGGGAGACCCAGTACTTC
V: TRBV5-1; D: NA; J: TRBJ2-7; size: NA; CDR3: CASSPGLPIAYEQYF; DNA: TGCGCCAGCAGCCCCGGGTTACCTATTGCCTACGAGCAGTACTTC
V: TRBV7-2; D: TRBD1; J: TRBJ1-5; size: NA; CDR3: CASSPEPRTGAGYQPQHF; DNA: TGTGCCAGCAGCCCCGAGCCCCGAACAGGGGCCGGGTATCAGCCCCAGCATTTT
V: TRBV11-1; D: TRBD2; J: TRBJ2-3; size: NA; CDR3: CASSRTSGTADTQYF; DNA: TGTGCCAGCAGCCGGACTAGCGGGACTGCAGATACGCAGTATTTT
V: TRBV3-1/TRBV3-2; D: TRBD1; J: TRBJ2-7; size: NA; CDR3: CASSRDRSTYEQYF; DNA: TGTGCCAGCAGCCGGGACAGGAGCACCTACGAGCAGTACTTC
V: TRBV4-3; D: NA; J: TRBJ1-4; size: few; CDR3: CASSLGGKLDEKLFF; DNA: TGCGCCAGCAGCCTCGGGGGTAAACTTGATGAAAAACTGTTTTTT
V: TRBV9; D: TRBD2; J: TRBJ2-3; size: NA; CDR3: CASSSSGVQDTQYF; DNA: TGTGCCAGCAGCTCTAGCGGGGTGCAAGATACGCAGTATTTT
V: TRBV28; D: NA; J: TRBJ1-6; size: NA; CDR3: CASTPRDSYNSPLHF; DNA: TGTGCCAGCACCCCTCGGGACTCCTATAATTCACCCCTCCACTTT
V: TRBV4-1; D: TRBD1; J: TRBJ1-1; size: once; CDR3: CASSKTGGNTEAFF; DNA: TGCGCCAGCAGCAAGACAGGGGGAAACACTGAAGCTTTCTTT
V: TRBV11-3; D: TRBD1; J: TRBJ2-7; size: once; CDR3: CASSLTGRNEQYF; DNA: TGTGCCAGCAGCTTGACAGGGCGGAACGAGCAGTACTTC
V: TRBV28; D: NA; J: TRBJ1-2; size: NA; CDR3: CASSLSALYGYTF; DNA: TGTGCCAGCAGTTTGTCTGCCCTATATGGCTACACCTTC
V: TRBV28; D: NA; J: TRBJ1-5; size: NA; CDR3: CASSRDINQPQHF; DNA: TGTGCCAGCAGTAGGGACATCAATCAGCCCCAGCATTTT
V: TRBV7-9; D: NA; J: TRBJ1-6; size: NA; CDR3: CASSLGGSSSWPPLHF; DNA: TGTGCCAGCAGCTTGGGGGGTAGCTCCTCCTGGCCACCCCTCCACTTT
V: TRBV5-1; D: TRBD2; J: TRBJ2-3; size: once; CDR3: CASSLGWTSGFTDTQYF; DNA: TGCGCCAGCAGCTTGGGGTGGACTAGCGGATTCACAGATACGCAGTATTTT
V: TRBV7-2; D: NA; J: TRBJ2-2; size: NA; CDR3: CASSLGRSTGTGELFF; DNA: TGTGCCAGCAGCTTGGGTAGAAGCACGGGGACCGGGGAGCTGTTTTTT
V: TRBV3-1/TRBV3-2; D: NA; J: TRBJ1-3; size: NA; CDR3: CASSLSANTIYF; DNA: TGTGCCAGCAGCCTCTCCGCGAACACCATATATTTT
V: TRBV2; D: TRBD2; J: TRBJ2-3; size: NA; CDR3: CASRATSVSSDTQYF; DNA: TGTGCCAGCAGAGCCACTAGCGTTTCGTCTGATACGCAGTATTTT
V: TRBV27; D: TRBD1; J: TRBJ1-6; size: few; CDR3: CASSPMDRVSSYNSPLHF; DNA: TGTGCCAGCAGTCCGATGGACAGGGTGAGCTCCTATAATTCACCCCTCCACTTT
V: TRBV9; D: NA; J: TRBJ1-3; size: NA; CDR3: CASSSGGAIAQTGNTIYF; DNA: TGTGCCAGCAGCTCGGGAGGGGCAATTGCTCAGACTGGAAACACCATATATTTT
V: TRBV28; D: TRBD2; J: TRBJ2-7; size: NA; CDR3: CASSLSGREYEQYF; DNA: TGTGCCAGCAGCCTAAGCGGGAGGGAATACGAGCAGTACTTC
V: TRBV6-1; D: TRBD2; J: TRBJ2-7; size: NA; CDR3: CASSERGLAGNEQYF; DNA: TGTGCCAGCAGTGAAAGGGGACTAGCGGGAAACGAGCAGTACTTC
V: TRBV10-3; D: NA; J: TRBJ1-1; size: NA; CDR3: CAISAQGEAFF; DNA: TGTGCCATCAGTGCGCAGGGGGAAGCTTTCTTT
V: TRBV7-9; D: TRBD1; J: TRBJ1-6; size: once; CDR3: CASSRSGGAYNSPLHF; DNA: TGTGCCAGCAGCCGATCAGGGGGCGCCTATAATTCACCCCTCCACTTT
V: TRBV3-1/TRBV3-2; D: NA; J: TRBJ2-3; size: once; CDR3: CASKRGAGKDTQYF; DNA: TGTGCCAGCAAACGGGGGGCAGGGAAAGATACGCAGTATTTT